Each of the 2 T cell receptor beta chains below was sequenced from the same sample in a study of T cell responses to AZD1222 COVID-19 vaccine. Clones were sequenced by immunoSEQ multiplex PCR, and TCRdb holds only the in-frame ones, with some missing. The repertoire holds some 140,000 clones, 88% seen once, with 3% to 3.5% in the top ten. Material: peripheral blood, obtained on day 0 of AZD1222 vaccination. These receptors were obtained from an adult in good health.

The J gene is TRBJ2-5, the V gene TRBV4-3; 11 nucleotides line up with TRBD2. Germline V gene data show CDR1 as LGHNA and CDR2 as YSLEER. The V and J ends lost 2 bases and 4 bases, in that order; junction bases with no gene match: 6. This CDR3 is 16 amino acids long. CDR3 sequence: CASSQTSGGRGETQYF. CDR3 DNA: TGCGCCAGCAGCCAAACTAGCGGGGGCCGGGGAGAGACCCAGTACTTC.

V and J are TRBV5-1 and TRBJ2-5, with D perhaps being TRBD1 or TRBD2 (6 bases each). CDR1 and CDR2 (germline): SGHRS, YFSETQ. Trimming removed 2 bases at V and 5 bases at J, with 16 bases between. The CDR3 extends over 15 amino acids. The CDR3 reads CASSFFSGGEETQYF. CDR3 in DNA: TGCGCCAGCAGCTTTTTTTCCGGGGGCGAGGAGACCCAGTACTTC.